This T cell receptor (beta chain) was sequenced for a study of T cell responses to AZD1222 COVID-19 vaccine (dated by TCRdb to about 2021). A note on the overall study: AZD1222 recipients with second doses at about 4 weeks or about 12 weeks were pooled, because spike-specific TCR depth and breadth did not differ between schedules. Trial participants were enrolled by age into 18-55, 56-69 and 70-plus year subgroups, with about 150, 28 and 57 TCR-sequenced participants respectively. TCR sequencing was performed for roughly 250 trial participants, of whom around 200 were given two doses of AZD1222 and approximately 25 were given two doses of MenACWY control vaccine. The paper as a whole reports these results and caveats: The 56-69-year group was small, and its depth increase did not reach significance, likely because of low power. Reportedly, almost half of the unique spike-specific TCRs recognized epitopes lying outside the regions that are mutated in the B.1.351 and B.1.1.7 variants. Participants were mostly white British, with more females than males. The authors suggested clonal diversity may have been underestimated. The whole spike protein was spanned by vaccine-associated CD4 TCRs, and dominant responses were seen in regions 160-218 and 743-854. After two AZD1222 doses, both the breadth and the depth of spike-specific TCRs were significantly higher than at day 0 and than in MenACWY recipients. Conclusions about previously exposed vaccinees are limited, since just a handful of AZD1222 recipients were seropositive for SARS-CoV-2 at baseline. Because no day 14 peak-response samples were available, repertoires were characterized only after the peak T cell response.

The time point label, as the study defines it: baseline before first vaccination. Samples from vaccinated people were obtained from the UK trials COV001 and COV002, which included a single-blind randomized controlled phase 2/3 trial of AZD1222 (ChAdOx1 nCoV-19) in healthy adults. Trial participant PBMC samples were collected at day 0 and day 28 after the second dose for TCRbeta chain sequencing. A distance of 10 bases separates the germline ends of V and J, which lose 1 base and 4 bases respectively. The germline V gene (reference sequence) specifies SEHNR as CDR1 and FQNEAQ as CDR2. The CDR3 starts with the cysteine, ends with the phenylalanine, and has 14 residues. Only CDR3 DNA is held: 42 bases, read in frame from base 1. Note on this clone: Its antigen is still unknown. Base qualities are not provided; no much larger clone lies one nucleotide away.

The CDR3 regions of human TCRbeta chains were analyzed by immunosequencing. From the authors' description of their analysis: Repertoire TCRs were checked for matches against a reference library of SARS-CoV-2-specific TCRs that had been generated using the MIRA antigen-specificity platform. Breadth was defined as the fraction of unique TCRs that were SARS-CoV-2-associated. Depth was defined as the fraction of total T cells that were SARS-CoV-2-associated. Using the MIRA data, each spike-specific TCR was assigned both to the spike region to which the TCR was reactive and to a CD4 or CD8 class. Log10-transformed breadth and depth values were compared by one-way ANOVA with Sidak's multiple comparisons tests. Imported from immuneACCESS, the table was reduced by TCRdb to in-frame sequences with V and J called. These copies leave out some clones; in studies compared against another copy, an unresolved V gene accounts for under half, and the cause of the remainder is not known. For V, J and clone size, that table is used; D and trimming come from the DNA. For this sample there are 110,000 or so clones; about 89% appear just once. The top ten clonotypes cover 4% to 5% of the sample.

This TCR derives from an adult in good health. This specimen consisted of peripheral blood, obtained on day 0 of AZD1222 vaccination. This chain joins TRBV7-9 to TRBJ1-2; no D gene call is confident. The encoded CDR3 is CASSLGSTSYGYTF. The sequence in DNA is TGTGCCAGCAGCTTAGGCAGCACTAGCTATGGCTACACCTTC. The variable domain in full, with residues beyond the CDR3 obtained from the reference TRBV7-9 and TRBJ1-2 genes, is DTGVSQNPRHKITKRGQNVTFRCDPISEHNRLYWYRQTLGQGPEFLTYFQNEAQLEKSRLLSDRFSAERPKGSFSTLEIQRTEQGDSAMYLCASSLGSTSYGYTFGSGTRLTVV.